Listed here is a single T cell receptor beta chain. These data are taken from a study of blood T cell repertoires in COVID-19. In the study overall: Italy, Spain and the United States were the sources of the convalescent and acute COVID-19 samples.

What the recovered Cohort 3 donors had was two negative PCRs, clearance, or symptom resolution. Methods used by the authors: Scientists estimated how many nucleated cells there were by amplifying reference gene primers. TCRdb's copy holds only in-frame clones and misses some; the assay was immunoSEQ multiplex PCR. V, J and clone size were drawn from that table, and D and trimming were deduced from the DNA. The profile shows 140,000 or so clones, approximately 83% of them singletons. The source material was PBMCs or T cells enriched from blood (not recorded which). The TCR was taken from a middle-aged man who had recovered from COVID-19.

The CDR3 here is CASSEVGESYEQYF. CDR3 sequence (DNA): TGTGCCAGCAGTGAAGTAGGGGAAAGCTACGAGCAGTACTTC. This chain connects TRBV25-1 to TRBJ2-7; perhaps TRBD1 as D (5 bases). This CDR3 comprises 14 residues. Germline CDR1 is MGHDK and CDR2 is SYGVNS. Trimming took off 2 bases at V and 3 bases at J, with 11 bases between the two ends.